The TCR beta chain described here comes from a study of cytomegalovirus exposure and HLA in healthy donors. Trimming took off 1 base at V and 6 bases at J, with 18 bases between the two ends. This CDR3 region has 17 residues. The germline V gene encodes CDR1 MDHEN and CDR2 SYDVKM. PCR used 60 Vbeta primers and 13 Jbeta primers. Sequencing was performed with immunoSEQ multiplex PCR; in TCRdb, only in-frame clones are kept and a portion is missing. The data show about 160,000 clones, roughly 84% seen once. This chain links TRBV28 with TRBJ2-2; possibly TRBD2 for D (5 bases). The sequence was obtained from a boy between 2 and 15 years old in good health and CMV-seronegative. The source material was PBMCs. CDR3 loop: CASSLLGAGSRAGELFF. CDR3 bases: TGTGCCAGCAGTTTATTGGGAGCTGGCAGTAGGGCCGGGGAGCTGTTTTTT.